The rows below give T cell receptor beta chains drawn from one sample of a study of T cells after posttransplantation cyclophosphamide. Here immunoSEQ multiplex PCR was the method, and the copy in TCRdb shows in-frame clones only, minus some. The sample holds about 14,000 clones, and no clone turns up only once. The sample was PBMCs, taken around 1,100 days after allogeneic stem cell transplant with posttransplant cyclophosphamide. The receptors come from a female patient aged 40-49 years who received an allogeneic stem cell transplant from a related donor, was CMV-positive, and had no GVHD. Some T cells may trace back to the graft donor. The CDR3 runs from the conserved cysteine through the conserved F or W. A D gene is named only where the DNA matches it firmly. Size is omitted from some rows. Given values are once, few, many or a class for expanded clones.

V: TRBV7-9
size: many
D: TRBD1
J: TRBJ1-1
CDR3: CASSSSPGQAFPEAFF
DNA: TGTGCCAGCAGCTCCAGCCCGGGACAGGCTTTCCCTGAAGCTTTCTTT

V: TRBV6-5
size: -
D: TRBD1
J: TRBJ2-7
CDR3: CASSSTGAREQYF
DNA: TGTGCCAGCAGTTCCACAGGGGCGCGGGAGCAGTACTTC

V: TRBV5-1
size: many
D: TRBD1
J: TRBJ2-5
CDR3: CASSLAGGIGETQYF
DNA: TGCGCCAGCAGCTTGGCAGGGGGCATCGGAGAGACCCAGTACTTC

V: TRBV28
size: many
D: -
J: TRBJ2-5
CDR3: CASSLAGWGGLETQYF
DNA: TGTGCCAGCAGTTTGGCGGGGTGGGGGGGCCTGGAGACCCAGTACTTC

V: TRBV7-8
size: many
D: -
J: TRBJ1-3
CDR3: CASSLVRRGTGNTIYF
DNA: TGTGCCAGCAGCTTAGTCCGGAGAGGAACTGGAAACACCATATATTTT

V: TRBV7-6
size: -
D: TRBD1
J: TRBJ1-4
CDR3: CASSLNYRGEEKLFF
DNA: TGTGCCAGCAGCTTAAATTACAGGGGGGAGGAAAAACTGTTTTTT

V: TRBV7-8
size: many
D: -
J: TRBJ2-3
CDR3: CASADTTTDTQYF
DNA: TGTGCCTCCGCGGATACTACCACAGATACGCAGTATTTT

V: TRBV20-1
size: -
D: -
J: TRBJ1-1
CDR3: CSAFLQVEAFF
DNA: TGCAGTGCTTTCTTGCAGGTAGAAGCTTTCTTT

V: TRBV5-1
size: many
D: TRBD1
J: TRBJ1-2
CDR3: CASSPEGQAYGYTF
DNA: TGCGCCAGCAGTCCTGAGGGACAGGCCTATGGCTACACCTTC

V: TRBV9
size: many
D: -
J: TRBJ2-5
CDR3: CASSPGSQETQYF
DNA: TGTGCCAGCAGCCCGGGGTCCCAAGAGACCCAGTACTTC

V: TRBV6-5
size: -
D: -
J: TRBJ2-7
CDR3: CASINTFRVGSEQYF
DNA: TGTGCCAGCATAAATACGTTCAGGGTAGGTAGCGAGCAGTACTTC

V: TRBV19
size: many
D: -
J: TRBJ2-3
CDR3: CASSTKQGSTQYF
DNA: TGTGCCAGTAGCACCAAGCAGGGAAGTACGCAGTATTTT

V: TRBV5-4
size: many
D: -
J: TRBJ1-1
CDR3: CASSLADTEAFF
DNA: TGTGCCAGCAGCTTGGCAGACACTGAAGCTTTCTTT

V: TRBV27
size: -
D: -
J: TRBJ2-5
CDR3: CASSPWTMPVQETQYF
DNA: TGTGCCAGCAGTCCTTGGACTATGCCGGTCCAAGAGACCCAGTACTTC

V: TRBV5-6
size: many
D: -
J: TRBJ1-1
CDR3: CASSFDSRHEAFF
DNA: TGTGCCAGCAGCTTTGACAGTCGACATGAAGCTTTCTTT

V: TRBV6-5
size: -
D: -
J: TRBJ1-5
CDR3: CASSRVNSNQPQHF
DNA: TGTGCCAGCAGTCGGGTCAATAGCAATCAGCCCCAGCATTTT

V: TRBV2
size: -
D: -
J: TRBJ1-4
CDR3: CASGGAVLATNEKLFF
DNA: TGTGCCAGCGGGGGGGCAGTACTTGCAACTAATGAAAAACTGTTTTTT

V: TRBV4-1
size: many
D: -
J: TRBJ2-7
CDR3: CASSQGVASSYEQYF
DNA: TGCGCCAGCAGCCAAGGGGTAGCAAGCTCCTACGAGCAGTACTTC

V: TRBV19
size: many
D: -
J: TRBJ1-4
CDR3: CASSIFADEKLFF
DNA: TGTGCCAGTAGTATCTTCGCGGATGAAAAACTGTTTTTT

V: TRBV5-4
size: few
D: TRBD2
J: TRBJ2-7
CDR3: CASSLEAGGPSYEQYF
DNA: TGTGCCAGCAGCTTGGAAGCGGGGGGTCCCTCCTACGAGCAGTACTTC

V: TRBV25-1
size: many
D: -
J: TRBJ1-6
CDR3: CASRSQGQNNSPLHF
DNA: TGTGCCAGCAGGAGTCAGGGTCAAAATAATTCACCCCTCCACTTT

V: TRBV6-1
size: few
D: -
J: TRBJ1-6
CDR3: CASSDGSPLTLHF
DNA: TGTGCCAGCAGTGACGGGAGCCCACTGACCCTCCACTTT

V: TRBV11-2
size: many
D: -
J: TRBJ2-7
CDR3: CASSLQTSYEQYF
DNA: TGTGCCAGCAGCTTACAGACTTCCTACGAGCAGTACTTC

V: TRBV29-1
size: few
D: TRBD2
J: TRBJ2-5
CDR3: CSVATSGGTETQYF
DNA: TGCAGCGTTGCGACTAGCGGGGGGACGGAGACCCAGTACTTC

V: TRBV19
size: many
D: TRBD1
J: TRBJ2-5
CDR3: CASSTPRQGAGETQYF
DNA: TGTGCCAGTAGTACCCCGCGACAGGGGGCTGGAGAGACCCAGTACTTC

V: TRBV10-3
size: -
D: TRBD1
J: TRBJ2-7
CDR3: CAISESWTGGVRYEQYF
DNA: TGTGCCATCAGTGAGTCGTGGACAGGGGGTGTTCGTTACGAGCAGTACTTC

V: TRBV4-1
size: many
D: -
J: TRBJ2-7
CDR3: CASSQRRRAGYEQYF
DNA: TGCGCCAGCAGCCAGCGTCGCAGGGCTGGGTACGAGCAGTACTTC

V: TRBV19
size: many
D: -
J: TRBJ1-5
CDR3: CASSIVETRQPQHF
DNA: TGTGCCAGTAGTATTGTGGAGACCCGTCAGCCCCAGCATTTT

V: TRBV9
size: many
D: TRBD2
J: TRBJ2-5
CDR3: CASSSGLAGDATQETQYF
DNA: TGTGCCAGCAGCTCCGGACTAGCGGGGGACGCCACACAAGAGACCCAGTACTTC

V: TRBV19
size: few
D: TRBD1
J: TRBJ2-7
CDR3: CASRRGQGESYEQYF
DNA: TGTGCCAGTAGACGGGGACAGGGGGAATCCTACGAGCAGTACTTC

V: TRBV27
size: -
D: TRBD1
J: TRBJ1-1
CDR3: CASSPGQGEWNTEAFF
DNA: TGTGCCAGCAGTCCCGGACAGGGGGAATGGAACACTGAAGCTTTCTTT

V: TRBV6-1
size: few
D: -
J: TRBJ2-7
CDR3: CASYGRSSEGYEQYF
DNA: TGTGCCAGCTATGGGAGATCCTCCGAGGGCTACGAGCAGTACTTC

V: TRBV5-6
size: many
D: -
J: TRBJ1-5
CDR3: CATFLKGGQPRSGPQHF
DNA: TGTGCCACCTTCTTGAAGGGGGGGCAGCCCCGGTCAGGGCCCCAGCATTTT

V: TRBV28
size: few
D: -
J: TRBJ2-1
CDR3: CASSLRGDTYNEQFF
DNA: TGTGCCAGCAGTTTACGAGGGGACACCTACAATGAGCAGTTCTTC

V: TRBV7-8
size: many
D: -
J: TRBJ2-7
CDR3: CASSSDSSYEQYF
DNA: TGTGCCAGCAGCTCTGACAGCTCCTACGAGCAGTACTTC

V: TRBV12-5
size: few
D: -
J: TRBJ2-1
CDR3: CASGLHNEQFF
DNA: TGTGCTAGTGGTCTCCACAATGAGCAGTTCTTC

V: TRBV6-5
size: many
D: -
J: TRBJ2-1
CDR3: CASSRQDRQFF
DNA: TGTGCCAGCAGCCGACAGGACAGACAGTTCTTC

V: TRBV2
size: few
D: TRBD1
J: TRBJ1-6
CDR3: CASSLGQGSSPLHF
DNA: TGTGCCAGCAGCCTCGGACAGGGGAGTTCACCCCTCCACTTT

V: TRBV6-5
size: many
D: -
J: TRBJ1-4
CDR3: CASSYGSPGLGEKLFF
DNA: TGTGCCAGCAGTTATGGATCCCCAGGGCTCGGAGAAAAACTGTTTTTT

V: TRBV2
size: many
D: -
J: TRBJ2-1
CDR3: CASSEWGAKFF
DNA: TGTGCCAGCAGTGAATGGGGCGCGAAGTTCTTC

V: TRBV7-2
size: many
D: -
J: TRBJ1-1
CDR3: CASSFGWAGTTFF
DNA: TGTGCCAGCAGCTTCGGTTGGGCGGGCACAACTTTCTTT